One sample yielded the 10 T cell receptor beta chains listed below, sequenced in a study of vaccination and CD4 T cells after COVID-19. This sample's treatment: approximately 11-day PBMC culture with coronavirus spike peptide pools or control peptides (ViraFEST assay). With the Oncomine TCR Beta short-read assay, DNA from cultured CD4+ T cells was sequenced. TCRdb independently ran MiXCR on the PCR reads; one entry per CDR3 protein. The data show some 12,000 distinct CDR3 sequences, approximately 58% seen once. The antigens of these receptors remain unknown. Input material: CD4+ T cells from blood, cultured in vitro. The receptors were sampled from a human donor who had recovered from COVID-19.

The sample holds a few counts of this clonotype. This rearrangement joins TRBV7-9 to TRBJ1-1; tentative D call: TRBD1 (5 bases). The germline CDR1 and CDR2 sequences are SEHNR and FQNEAQ (reference sequence). The CDR3 sequence is 13 residues long. V dropped 2 bases and J dropped 10 bases, with 14 bases sitting between them. The CDR3 DNA reads as TGTGCCAGCAGCTTAACTTCAGGGACGCTAGCTTTCTTT. This encodes CASSLTSGTLAFF.

The CDR3 bases are TGCAGTGCTAGTCCAGCGGGAAATTTAGATGAGCAGTTCTTC. Its translation: CSASPAGNLDEQFF. The chain carries TRBV20-1 and TRBJ2-1; 7 bases are shared with TRBD2. The germline CDR1 and CDR2 sequences are DFQATT and SNEGSKA (reference sequence). V gave up 3 bases and J gave up 8 bases; unmatched junction bases: 10. This CDR3 spans 14 amino acids.

This clonotype was observed once. CDR3 region: CASSSWTSGSGETQYF. The CDR3 DNA follows: TGTGCCAGCAGTTCTTGGACTAGCGGGAGCGGAGAGACCCAGTACTTC. The J gene is TRBJ2-5, the V gene TRBV28; 13 bases line up with TRBD2. The germline V gene has CDR1 MDHEN and CDR2 SYDVKM. The CDR3 totals 16 residues. Trimming cost V 4 bases and J 4 bases; bases outside gene matches: 6.

The chain uses TRBV5-1 and TRBJ1-1, with 8 bases matching TRBD1. Per the germline V gene, CDR1 is SGHRS and CDR2 is YFSETQ. The V gene end was trimmed by 3 bases and the J gene end by 0 bases; junction bases not matched to a gene: 4. This CDR3 has 15 residues. The CDR3 bases are TGCGCCAGCAGCTCCGGACAGGGCATGAACACTGAAGCTTTCTTT. Translation: CASSSGQGMNTEAFF.

This chain uses TRBV19 with TRBJ1-5, with TRBD1 matching 10 bases. The CDR3 consists of 17 residues. The V gene's germline CDR1 is LNHDA and CDR2 SQIVND (reference sequence). The V gene end was trimmed by 4 bases and the J gene end by 1 base; junction bases not matched to a gene: 7. This CDR3 reads CASSSRDRGLSNQPQHF. CDR3 DNA: TGTGCCAGTAGTAGCCGGGACAGGGGCCTAAGCAATCAGCCCCAGCATTTT.

This clonotype appeared once. The chain employs TRBV6-1 and TRBJ2-1, with 9 bases identical to TRBD2. CDR1 and CDR2 from the germline V gene are MNHNS and SASEGT. There are 16 residues in the CDR3. Losses at the gene ends were 6 bases for V and 2 bases for J; bases not matched to a gene: 8. The CDR3 DNA follows: TGTGCCAGCAGATATAGCGGGAGCGATCCCTACAATGAGCAGTTCTTC. This encodes CASRYSGSDPYNEQFF.

This chain connects TRBV7-2 to TRBJ1-2; TRBD1 is a possible D gene (6 bases). Germline values: CDR1 SGHTA, CDR2 FQGNSA. V was cut by 2 bases and J by 5 bases, with 18 bases left in between. The CDR3 runs 16 residues. In nucleotides, the CDR3 is TGTGCCAGCAGCTTATCAGTAGAGACAGGTCGTTATGGCTACACCTTC. It yields the protein CASSLSVETGRYGYTF.

This clonotype was picked up a small number of times. The chain recombines TRBV25-1 with TRBJ1-2; D perhaps matches TRBD1 (5 bases). V was pared by 1 base and J by 7 bases, with 13 bases between. Germline CDR1 and CDR2: MGHDK and SYGVNS. The CDR3 sequence is 14 residues long. In DNA, the CDR3 is TGTGCCAGCAGTGAATCAGAGGGGCTAAGTGGCTACACCTTC. As protein: CASSESEGLSGYTF.

This clonotype was seen only a few times. CDR3 bases: TGCAGTGCCGAGGGGAGGGGTTATTCACCCCTCCACTTT. Its protein is CSAEGRGYSPLHF. The V and J genes are TRBV20-1 and TRBJ1-6; D might be TRBD1 (5 bases). Germline lookup yields CDR1 DFQATT and CDR2 SNEGSKA (reference sequence). This CDR3 is built from 13 residues. With 6 bases removed from V and 8 bases from J, the gap between germline ends came to 14 bases.

This chain links TRBV6-2 or TRBV6-3 with TRBJ1-4; D remains unclear. Germline assignment: CDR1 MNHEY and CDR2 SVGEGT. The CDR3 spans 14 residues. V lost 6 bases and J 10 bases, leaving 18 bases between the germline ends. CDR3 sequence: CASRSLDSSGKLFF. The CDR3 nucleotides read TGTGCCAGCAGGAGCCTGGACTCTTCCGGAAAACTGTTTTTT.